The present entry profiles one T cell receptor (beta chain) with its context. The data stem from a study of OX40 agonist ivuxolimab in advanced cancers. Study-wide background: Ivuxolimab doses were 0.01, 0.1, 0.3, 1.5, 3 or 10 mg/kg every 2 weeks. Partial response was recorded in three patients: one hepatocellular carcinoma and two cutaneous melanoma cases.

The method was immunoSEQ multiplex PCR; TCRdb's version includes in-frame clones alone and lacks a portion of them. This table holds about 21,000 clones, around 84% found once. This receptor was obtained from an adult with an advanced solid tumor such as melanoma, head and neck, liver or kidney cancer. The source was CD4+ or CD8+ T cells sorted from blood, collected in a trial of the OX40 agonist ivuxolimab.

The CDR3 sequence: CASGISGTGVYEQYF. The DNA for the CDR3 is TGTGCCAGCGGAATCTCCGGGACAGGGGTTTACGAGCAGTACTTC. V and J are TRBV6-5 and TRBJ2-7; 10 bases are a match to TRBD1. The CDR3 extends over 15 amino acids. Germline values: CDR1 MNHEY, CDR2 SVGAGI. With 8 bases clipped from V and 4 bases from J, the junction kept 11 bases outside the gene matches.